This T cell receptor (beta chain) was found in a study of T cells in Graves' hyperthyroidism and ophthalmopathy. The study excluded patients with uncontrolled infection, other autoimmune disease, pregnancy or lactation. The PBMCs were taken from 10 ml of fresh peripheral blood. Amplified TCR beta CDR3 regions derived from RNA transcripts. A set of HTBI primers served as the primers for a first-round RT-PCR of the TCR CDR3. MiXCR, run by TCRdb on the multiplex PCR reads, gives a single entry per CDR3 protein. The repertoire holds 500,000 to 700,000 distinct CDR3 sequences, with 16% as singletons. For this clonotype: Its cognate antigen is unknown.

Study findings and constraints: A 13 V-J signature model discriminated ophthalmopathy versus stable hyperthyroidism.

This TCR was sampled from a young woman with Graves' hyperthyroidism. Input material: blood.

CDR3 protein: CASRPTGDHSGANVLTF. The CDR3 bases are TGTGCCAGCAGACCGACAGGGGACCACTCTGGGGCCAACGTCCTGACTTTC. The chain combines TRBV12-3 or TRBV12-4 with TRBJ2-6, with TRBD1 matching over 8 bases. CDR3 length equals 17 residues. V shed 6 bases, J shed 0 bases, and the junction held 7 bases outside the gene matches.